This T cell receptor beta chain was retrieved from a study of T cells in tuberculosis. Study summary: The T cells targeted glucose monomycolate, a mycobacterial lipid, via CD1B.

The data were produced by immunoSEQ multiplex PCR, yet TCRdb's version contains in-frame clones alone and is incomplete. The table shows tens of thousands of clones, with about 76% occurring only once. Cells were sorted from thawed PBMC rested overnight and stained with GMM-loaded CD1B tetramer, viability dye and anti-CD3. The lipid loaded on the CD1B tetramers was C32 glucose monomycolate from Rhodococcus equi. This CDR3 has 17 residues. Per germline, CDR1 SGHAT and CDR2 FQNNGV. The trim removed 5 bases at V and 1 base at J, leaving 5 bases unmatched. This TCR derives from an adult woman with latent tuberculosis. Sequences were obtained from CD1b-GMM tetramer-negative cells sorted from PBMCs. The rearrangement links TRBV11-2 to TRBJ2-2; TRBD2 matches at 12 bases. CDR3 amino acids: CASSIRTSGKNTGELFF. The CDR3 DNA is TGTGCCAGCAGCATCCGGACTAGCGGGAAGAACACCGGGGAGCTGTTTTTT.